Shown below are 11 T cell receptor beta chains from a single sample sequenced in a study of T cell responses to AZD1222 COVID-19 vaccine. The table came from immunoSEQ multiplex PCR; TCRdb's copy has only in-frame clones and leaves some out. This table has under 110,000 clones, 86% appearing once. Sequenced here: peripheral blood, sampled on day 0 of AZD1222 vaccination. All receptors derive from an adult in good health.

The rearrangement links TRBV5-1 to TRBJ2-1, with 7 bases lining up with TRBD2. The germline V gene encodes CDR1 SGHRS and CDR2 YFSETQ. The ends lost 4 bases at V and 4 bases at J; junction bases unmatched: 11. This CDR3 contains 16 residues. The CDR3 DNA sequence: TGCGCCAGCAGCCCAGCCATTGGGGGAGGGTACAATGAGCAGTTCTTC. As protein: CASSPAIGGGYNEQFF.

CDR3 residues: CASSQGGGATQYF. The CDR3 DNA reads as TGTGCCAGCAGCCAAGGTGGGGGGGCTACGCAGTATTTT. The chain recombines TRBV3-1 (or the pseudogene TRBV3-2) with TRBJ2-3, with TRBD2 as a possible D gene (7 bases). The V gene's germline CDR1 is LGHDT and CDR2 YNNKEL (reference sequence). CDR3 size: 13 residues. V lost 1 base, J lost 8 bases, and 10 bases lay in between.

V usage is TRBV7-2 and J usage is TRBJ2-7; D unresolved. Germline-derived CDR1 and CDR2 are SGHTA and FQGNSA. The germline V and J ends were trimmed by 1 base and 3 bases, with 10 bases remaining between them. CDR3 length equals 14 residues. DNA of the CDR3: TGTGCCAGCAGCTTAGGCGGCACCCTCTACGAGCAGTACTTC. Amino acid sequence: CASSLGGTLYEQYF.

This chain joins TRBV6-6 and TRBJ1-5; 7 bases map to TRBD1. The ends lost 0 bases at V and 4 bases at J; junction bases unmatched: 3. The CDR3 sequence is 15 residues long. Looked up from germline, CDR1 is MNHNY and CDR2 is SVGAGI (reference sequence). The CDR3 reads CASSYSDRVNQPQHF. CDR3 in DNA: TGTGCCAGCAGTTACTCCGACAGGGTTAATCAGCCCCAGCATTTT.

The J gene is TRBJ1-1, the V gene TRBV18; D is unclear. This CDR3 is 15 amino acids long. CDR1 is KGHSH, CDR2 LQKENI, per germline. V lost 3 bases to trimming and J lost 10 bases, with 21 bases between them. The CDR3 DNA reads as TGTGCCAGCTCACCCCCCGGACGGGGTCTAGTAGGAGCTTTCTTT. It encodes CASSPPGRGLVGAFF.

This chain joins TRBV7-2 and TRBJ1-2, with 8 bases lining up with TRBD1. CDR3 length: 15 amino acids. From germline, CDR1 is SGHTA and CDR2 FQGNSA. V lost 5 bases, J lost 0 bases, and 5 bases stayed unmatched. This CDR3 reads CASSRLTGANYGYTF. The CDR3 DNA reads as TGTGCCAGCAGCCGCCTGACAGGGGCTAACTATGGCTACACCTTC.

V gene TRBV19 combines with J gene TRBJ1-3, with TRBD1 as a possible D gene (6 bases). CDR3 size: 18 residues. Germline V gene lookup returns CDR1 LNHDA and CDR2 SQIVND (reference sequence). V was shortened by 7 bases and J by 0 bases, with 22 bases between the two germline ends. This CDR3 is CASTPPSGRRGSGNTIYF. CDR3 DNA: TGTGCCAGTACCCCACCCTCGGGGCGCAGGGGCTCTGGAAACACCATATATTTT.

This rearrangement joins TRBV4-3 to TRBJ1-2, with 8 positions matching TRBD1. The V gene's germline CDR1 is LGHNA and CDR2 YSLEER. The J segment lost 7 bases and the V segment lost 4 bases, leaving 14 bases of the junction unmatched. CDR3 length: 16 amino acids. The CDR3 nucleotides are TGCGCCAGCAGCCGCCTGCCAACAGGGGGTTTAGGTGGCTACACCTTC. Its protein is CASSRLPTGGLGGYTF.

The J gene is TRBJ1-5, the V gene TRBV28; D is uncertain. Germline CDR1 and CDR2: MDHEN and SYDVKM. This CDR3 region has 12 residues. Trimming left V 5 bases short and J 4 bases short, with 6 bases between. The CDR3 is CASSVTNQPQHF. CDR3 nucleotides: TGTGCCAGCAGTGTTACAAATCAGCCCCAGCATTTT. The variable domain in full, completed from reference TRBV28 and TRBJ1-5, reads DVKVTQSSRYLVKRTGEKVFLECVQDMDHENMFWYRQDPGLGLRLIYFSYDVKMKEKGDIPEGYSVSREKKERFSLILESASTNQTSMYLCASSVTNQPQHFGDGTRLSIL.

The chain joins TRBV4-3 to TRBJ2-1; TRBD2 is a possible D gene (6 bases). The ends were cut back, 2 bases at V and 6 bases at J, with 8 bases in the middle. CDR1 is LGHNA and CDR2 is YSLEER in the germline V gene. This CDR3 has 13 amino acids. CDR3 coding DNA: TGCGCCAGCAGCCAAATACTAGCCAATGAGCAGTTCTTC. Its protein is CASSQILANEQFF.

The chain is built from TRBV3-1 (or the pseudogene TRBV3-2) and TRBJ2-1; 7 positions match TRBD2. Unmatched junction bases numbered 8, after V lost 5 bases and J lost 4 bases. Germline V gene lookup returns CDR1 LGHDT and CDR2 YNNKEL (reference sequence). The CDR3 consists of 15 residues. The CDR3 here is CASSMKASGYNEQFF. CDR3 bases: TGTGCCAGCAGCATGAAGGCTAGCGGTTACAATGAGCAGTTCTTC.